This TCR beta chain was captured in a study of blood T cells in healthy people across ages. Every donor gave approximately 10 milliliters of peripheral blood. About this clonotype itself: No antigen is known for it.

A second PCR of about 7 to 11 cycles used a sample-barcoded 5' primer and a J-beta primer mix. The authors tagged each cDNA molecule using a template-switch adaptor with 12 random nucleotides. TCRdb reprocessed the 5' RACE reads via MiXCR and lists one record per CDR3 protein. The sample holds around 1,900,000 distinct CDR3 sequences, more than 35% seen once. General study findings and limits: Long-lived and aged donors differed, with more naive CD4+ cells and higher diversity in the long-lived. With age, beta diversity per million T cells declined roughly linearly, significantly by over 35.

The CDR3 sequence is 14 residues long. The germline gives CDR1 SGDLS, CDR2 YYNGEE. J lost 4 bases, V lost 0 bases, and 3 bases had no gene match. The source is a human donor in good health. The chain joins TRBV9 to TRBJ1-2; 7 bases line up with TRBD1. Specimen: blood. Here the CDR3 DNA reads TGTGCCAGCAGCGTAGGGGGACAGAGCTATGGCTACACCTTC. Translated: CASSVGGQSYGYTF.